This record concerns one TCR beta chain sequence. This sample was included in a study of blood T cell repertoires in COVID-19. Overall study: COVID-19 samples from acute and convalescent phases originated in the United States, Italy and Spain. Sample material is recorded as cDNA or gDNA derived from T cells, B-cell-depleted T cells, or PBMCs.

V lost 5 bases and J 4 bases, leaving 11 bases between the germline ends. The CDR3 length is 14 residues. Looked up from germline, CDR1 is MDHEN and CDR2 is SYDVKM. In the source study's methods: Reference gene primers were amplified, and this amplification served to estimate nucleated cell counts. Libraries were prepared by immunoSEQ multiplex PCR; TCRdb keeps only in-frame clonotypes and omits some of them. V, J and clone size are those of that table, while D and trimming were read from the DNA. Of 150,000 to 200,000 clones in the sample, nearly 90% are singletons; the top ten hold around a fifth. The TCR comes from a man in his sixties with active or convalescent COVID-19. The sequenced sample consisted of peripheral blood. This sequence joins TRBV28 and TRBJ1-4, with no clear D. DNA for the CDR3: TGTGCCAGCAGTCCCGGGTCAATTAATGAAAAACTGTTTTTT. Its protein is CASSPGSINEKLFF.